This T cell receptor (beta chain) originates from a study of blood T cell repertoires in COVID-19. The overall study: Sources were T cells, B-cell-depleted T cells, or PBMCs; the material itself was cDNA or gDNA.

Per the authors' pipeline: Amplification of reference gene primers provided the estimated nucleated cell counts. Profiled with immunoSEQ multiplex PCR; TCRdb holds only in-frame clones, not every one. V and J calls plus clone size are reproduced from that table; the DNA served to infer D and trimming. The sample lists some 400,000 clones; approximately 89% were seen once. Trimming at V came to 6 bases and at J to 4 bases, leaving 5 bases not matched to a gene. CDR1 is LNHDA and CDR2 is SQIVND in the germline V gene (reference sequence). CDR3 length equals 14 residues. Enrolment of Seattle patients took place during active infection, and they were followed longitudinally.

The chain links TRBV19 to TRBJ2-3; 9 nucleotides align to TRBD2. The TCR sequence derives from a woman in her sixties or seventies with COVID-19, enrolled during active disease. Sequenced sample: peripheral blood. The CDR3: CASSDSGGSDTQYF. CDR3 coding DNA: TGTGCCAGTAGCGATAGCGGGGGATCAGATACGCAGTATTTT. The full variable domain, with the rest looked up from reference TRBV19 and TRBJ2-3, is DGGITQSPKYLFRKEGQNVTLSCEQNLNHDAMYWYRQDPGQGLRLIYYSQIVNDFQKGDIAEGYSVSREKKESFPLTVTSAQKNPTAFYLCASSDSGGSDTQYFGPGTRLTVL.